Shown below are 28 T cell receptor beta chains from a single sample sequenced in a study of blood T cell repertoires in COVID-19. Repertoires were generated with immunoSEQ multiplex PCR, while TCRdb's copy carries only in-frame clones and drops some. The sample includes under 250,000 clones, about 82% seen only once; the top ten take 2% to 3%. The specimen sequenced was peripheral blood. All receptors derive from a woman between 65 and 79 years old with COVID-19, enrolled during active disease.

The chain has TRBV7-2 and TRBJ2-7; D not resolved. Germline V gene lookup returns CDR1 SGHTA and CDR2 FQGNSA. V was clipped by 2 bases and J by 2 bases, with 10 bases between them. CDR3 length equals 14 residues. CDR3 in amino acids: CASSLLPETYEQYF. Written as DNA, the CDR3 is TGTGCCAGCAGCTTATTACCAGAAACCTACGAGCAGTACTTC.

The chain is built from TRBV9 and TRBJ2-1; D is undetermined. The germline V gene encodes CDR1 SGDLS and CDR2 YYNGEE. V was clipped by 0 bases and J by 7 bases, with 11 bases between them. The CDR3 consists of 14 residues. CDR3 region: CASSVVSQSNEQFF. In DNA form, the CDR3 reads TGTGCCAGCAGCGTAGTGAGTCAATCAAATGAGCAGTTCTTC.

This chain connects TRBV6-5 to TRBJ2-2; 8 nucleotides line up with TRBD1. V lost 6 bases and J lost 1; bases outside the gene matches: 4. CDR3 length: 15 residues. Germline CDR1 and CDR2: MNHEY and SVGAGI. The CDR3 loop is CASSRTGQNTGELFF. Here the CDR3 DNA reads TGTGCCAGCAGCCGGACAGGGCAGAACACCGGGGAGCTGTTTTTT.

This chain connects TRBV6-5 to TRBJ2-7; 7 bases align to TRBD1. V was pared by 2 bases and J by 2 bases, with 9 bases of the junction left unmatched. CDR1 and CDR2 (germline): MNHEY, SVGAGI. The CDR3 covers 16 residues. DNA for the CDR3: TGTGCCAGCAGTTACAGTGGGACAGCAAGTCCCTACGAGCAGTACTTC. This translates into CASSYSGTASPYEQYF.

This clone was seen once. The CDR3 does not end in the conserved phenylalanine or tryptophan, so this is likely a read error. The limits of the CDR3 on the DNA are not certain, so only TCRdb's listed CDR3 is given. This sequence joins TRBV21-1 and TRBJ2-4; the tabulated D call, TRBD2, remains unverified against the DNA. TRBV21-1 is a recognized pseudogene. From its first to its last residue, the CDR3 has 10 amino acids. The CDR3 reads CASSKAPPGL.

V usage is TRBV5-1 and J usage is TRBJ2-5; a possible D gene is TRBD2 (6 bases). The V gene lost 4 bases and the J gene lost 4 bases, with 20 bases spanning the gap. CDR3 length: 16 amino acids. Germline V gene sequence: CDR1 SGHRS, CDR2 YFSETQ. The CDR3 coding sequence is TGCGCCAGCAGCCTCCGGGTAGCGGACCCCAGAGAGACCCAGTACTTC. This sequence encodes CASSLRVADPRETQYF.

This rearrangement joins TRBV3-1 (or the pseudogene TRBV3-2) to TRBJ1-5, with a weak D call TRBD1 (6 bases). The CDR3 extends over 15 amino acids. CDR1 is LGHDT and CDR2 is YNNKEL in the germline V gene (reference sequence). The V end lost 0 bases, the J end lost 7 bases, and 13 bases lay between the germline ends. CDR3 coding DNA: TGTGCCAGCAGCCAAGATCGGGGGGCTCGCCAGCCCCAGCATTTT. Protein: CASSQDRGARQPQHF.

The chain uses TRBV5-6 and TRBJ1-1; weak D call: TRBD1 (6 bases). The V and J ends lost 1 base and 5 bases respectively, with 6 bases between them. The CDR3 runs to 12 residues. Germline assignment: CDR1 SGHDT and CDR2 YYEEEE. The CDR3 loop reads CASSLQGTEAFF. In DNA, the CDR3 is TGTGCCAGCAGCTTGCAGGGGACTGAAGCTTTCTTT.

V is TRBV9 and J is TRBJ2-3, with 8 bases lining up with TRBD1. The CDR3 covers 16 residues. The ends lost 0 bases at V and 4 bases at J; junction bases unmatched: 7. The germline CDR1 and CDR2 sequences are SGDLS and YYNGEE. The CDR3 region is CASSVGTGSRADTQYF. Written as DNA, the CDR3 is TGTGCCAGCAGCGTAGGGACAGGGAGTCGGGCAGATACGCAGTATTTT.

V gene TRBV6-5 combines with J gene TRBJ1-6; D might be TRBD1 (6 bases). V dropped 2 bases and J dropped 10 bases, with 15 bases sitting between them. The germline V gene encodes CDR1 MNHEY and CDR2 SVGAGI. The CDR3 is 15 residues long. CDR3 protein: CASSYLTSGESPLHF. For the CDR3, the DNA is TGTGCCAGCAGTTACCTAACCTCAGGGGAATCACCCCTCCACTTT.

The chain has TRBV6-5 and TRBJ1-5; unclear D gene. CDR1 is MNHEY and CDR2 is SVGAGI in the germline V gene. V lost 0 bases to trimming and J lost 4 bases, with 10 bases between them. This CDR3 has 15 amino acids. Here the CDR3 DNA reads TGTGCCAGCAGTTACTCGCAGTTCACGAATCAGCCCCAGCATTTT. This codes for CASSYSQFTNQPQHF.

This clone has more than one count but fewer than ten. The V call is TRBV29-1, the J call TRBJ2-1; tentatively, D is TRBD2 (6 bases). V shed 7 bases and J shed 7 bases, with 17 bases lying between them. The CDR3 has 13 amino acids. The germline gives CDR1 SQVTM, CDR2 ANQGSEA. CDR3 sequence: CSARVGGFNEQFF. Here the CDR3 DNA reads TGCAGCGCCCGGGTCGGAGGGTTTAATGAGCAGTTCTTC.

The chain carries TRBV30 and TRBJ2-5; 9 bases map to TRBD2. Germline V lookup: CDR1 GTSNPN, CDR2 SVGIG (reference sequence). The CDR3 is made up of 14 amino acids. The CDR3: CALTPLAGQETQYF. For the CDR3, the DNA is TGTGCTCTTACCCCACTAGCGGGTCAAGAGACCCAGTACTTC.

CDR3 nucleotides: TGTGCCAGCAGCCCACAGGGGTGGGACACCGGGGAGCTGTTTTTT. Amino acid sequence: CASSPQGWDTGELFF. The V call is TRBV7-2, the J call TRBJ2-2; TRBD1 matches at 7 bases. This CDR3 has 15 amino acids. Trimming removed 5 bases from V and 3 bases from J; junction bases left unmatched: 6. CDR1 is SGHTA, CDR2 FQGNSA, per germline.

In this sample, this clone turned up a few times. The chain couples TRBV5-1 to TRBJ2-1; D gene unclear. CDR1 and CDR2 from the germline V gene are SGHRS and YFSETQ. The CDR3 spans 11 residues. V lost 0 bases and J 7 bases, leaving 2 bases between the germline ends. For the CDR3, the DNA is TGCGCCAGCAGCTTGGCTAATGAGCAGTTCTTC. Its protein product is CASSLANEQFF.

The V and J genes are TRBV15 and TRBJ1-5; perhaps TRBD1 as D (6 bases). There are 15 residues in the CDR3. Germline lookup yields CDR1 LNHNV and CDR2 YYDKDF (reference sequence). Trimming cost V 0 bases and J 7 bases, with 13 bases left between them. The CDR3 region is CATSRDRGARQPQHF. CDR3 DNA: TGTGCCACCAGCAGAGATCGGGGGGCACGACAGCCCCAGCATTTT.

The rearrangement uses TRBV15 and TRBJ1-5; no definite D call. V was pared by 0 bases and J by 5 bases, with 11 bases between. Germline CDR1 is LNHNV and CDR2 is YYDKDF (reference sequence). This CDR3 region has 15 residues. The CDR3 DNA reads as TGTGCCACCAGCAGAGATAGTGGGGAGGATCAGCCCCAGCATTTT. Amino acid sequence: CATSRDSGEDQPQHF.

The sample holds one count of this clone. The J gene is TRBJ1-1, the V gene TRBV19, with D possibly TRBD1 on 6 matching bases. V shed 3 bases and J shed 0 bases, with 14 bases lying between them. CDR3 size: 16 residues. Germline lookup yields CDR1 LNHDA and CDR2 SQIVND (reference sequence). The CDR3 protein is CASSIPPTGLNTEAFF. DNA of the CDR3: TGTGCCAGTAGTATCCCTCCTACAGGGTTGAACACTGAAGCTTTCTTT.

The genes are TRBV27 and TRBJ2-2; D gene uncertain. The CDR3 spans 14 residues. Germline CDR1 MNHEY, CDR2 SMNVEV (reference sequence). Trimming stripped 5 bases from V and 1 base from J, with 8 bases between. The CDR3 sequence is CASSVNRNTGELFF. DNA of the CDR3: TGTGCCAGCAGTGTAAACAGGAACACCGGGGAGCTGTTTTTT.

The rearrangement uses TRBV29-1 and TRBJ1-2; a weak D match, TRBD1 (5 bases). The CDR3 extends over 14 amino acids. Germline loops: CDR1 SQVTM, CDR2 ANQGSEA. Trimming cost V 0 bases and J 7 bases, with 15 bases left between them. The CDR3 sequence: CSVEDGGGIFGYTF. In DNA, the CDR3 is TGCAGCGTTGAAGATGGGGGAGGCATTTTTGGCTACACCTTC.

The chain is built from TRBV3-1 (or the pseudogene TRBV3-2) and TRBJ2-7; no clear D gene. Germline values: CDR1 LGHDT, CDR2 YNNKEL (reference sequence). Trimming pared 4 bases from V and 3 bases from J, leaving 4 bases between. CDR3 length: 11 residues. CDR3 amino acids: CASSLGYEQYF. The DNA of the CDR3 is TGTGCCAGCAGCCTCGGCTACGAGCAGTACTTC.

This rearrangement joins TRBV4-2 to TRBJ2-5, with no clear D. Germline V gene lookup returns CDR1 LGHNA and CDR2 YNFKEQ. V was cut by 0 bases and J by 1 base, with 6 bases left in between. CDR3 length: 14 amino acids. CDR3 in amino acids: CASSQDILQETQYF. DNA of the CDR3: TGTGCCAGCAGCCAAGACATACTCCAAGAGACCCAGTACTTC.

This chain's CDR3 is CASSVSLPGSSITEAFF. CDR3 bases: TGTGCCAGCAGTGTCTCGCTTCCCGGGTCTTCGATTACTGAAGCTTTCTTT. The chain uses TRBV28 and TRBJ1-1, with D uncertain. The ends were cut back, 5 bases at V and 5 bases at J, with 24 bases in the middle. The CDR3 is 17 amino acids. Per the germline V gene, CDR1 is MDHEN and CDR2 is SYDVKM.

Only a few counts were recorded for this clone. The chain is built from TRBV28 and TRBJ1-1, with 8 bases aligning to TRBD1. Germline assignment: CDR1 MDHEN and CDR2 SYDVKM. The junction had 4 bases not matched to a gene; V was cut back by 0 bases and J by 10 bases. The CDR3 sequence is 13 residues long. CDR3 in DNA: TGTGCCAGCAGTTTATGGGGCGACAGGGGAGCTTTCTTT. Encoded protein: CASSLWGDRGAFF.

The CDR3 is CASSHGLAGGYTQYF. The CDR3 DNA reads as TGTGCCAGCAGCCACGGACTAGCGGGGGGGTATACGCAGTATTTT. This sequence joins TRBV3-1 (or the pseudogene TRBV3-2) and TRBJ2-3; TRBD2 agrees at 15 bases. Germline-derived CDR1 and CDR2 are LGHDT and YNNKEL (reference sequence). After removal of 3 bases from V and 7 bases from J, the junction contained 2 bases not matched to a gene. The CDR3 length is 15 residues.

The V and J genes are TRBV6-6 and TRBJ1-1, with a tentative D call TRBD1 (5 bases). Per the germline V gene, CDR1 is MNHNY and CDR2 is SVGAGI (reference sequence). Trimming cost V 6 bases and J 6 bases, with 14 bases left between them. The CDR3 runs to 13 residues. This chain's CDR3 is CASSLNRDSEAFF. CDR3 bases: TGTGCCAGCAGCCTAAACCGGGACTCTGAAGCTTTCTTT.

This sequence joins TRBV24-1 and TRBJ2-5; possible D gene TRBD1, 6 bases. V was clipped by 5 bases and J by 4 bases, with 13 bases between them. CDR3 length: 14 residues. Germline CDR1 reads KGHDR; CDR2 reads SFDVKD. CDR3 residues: CATSGKTGRETQYF. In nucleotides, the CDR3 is TGTGCCACCAGTGGCAAGACAGGCCGAGAGACCCAGTACTTC.

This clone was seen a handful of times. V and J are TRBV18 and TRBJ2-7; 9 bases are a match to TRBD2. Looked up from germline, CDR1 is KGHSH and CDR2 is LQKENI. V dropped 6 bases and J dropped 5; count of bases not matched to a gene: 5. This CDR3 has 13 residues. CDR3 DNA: TGTGCCAGCTCCGGAGCGGGGGGACACGAGCAGTACTTC. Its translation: CASSGAGGHEQYF.